The 11 T cell receptor beta chains reported below all come from one sample, sequenced in a study of cytomegalovirus exposure and HLA in healthy donors. 60 Vbeta and 13 Jbeta primers were used in PCR. The assay was immunoSEQ multiplex PCR, and TCRdb's table has in-frame clones only and misses some. This table has hundreds of thousands of clones, roughly 80% appearing once. The sample consisted of PBMCs. The receptors shown here come from a male donor in good health and CMV-seronegative.

This rearrangement joins TRBV2 to TRBJ2-3; maybe TRBD1 (6 bases). V was clipped by 11 bases and J by 5 bases, with 14 bases between them. Germline values: CDR1 SNHLY, CDR2 FYNNEI. The CDR3 is 12 residues long. The CDR3 protein is CAVQGFVDTQYF. Here the CDR3 DNA reads TGTGCCGTCCAGGGGTTTGTAGATACGCAGTATTTT.

The chain uses TRBV29-1 and TRBJ2-5, with D perhaps matching TRBD2 (5 bases). The J call could be wrong; TRBJ2-7 is a better fit for the DNA end. There are 14 residues in the CDR3. The germline CDR1 and CDR2 sequences are SQVTM and ANQGSEA. This CDR3 reads CSVTPPGSLYEQYF. CDR3 nucleotides: TGCAGCGTTACTCCTCCGGGGAGCCTCTACGAGCAGTACTTC.

This clone was counted a single time. This sequence joins TRBV9 and TRBJ1-5; TRBD1 is a possible D gene (5 bases). V was trimmed by 3 bases and J by 3 bases, leaving 10 bases between them. Germline V CDR1 and CDR2: SGDLS, YYNGEE. The CDR3 sequence is 14 residues long. CDR3 protein: CASSGSGSNQPQHF. Written as DNA, the CDR3 is TGTGCCAGCAGCGGTTCAGGGTCCAATCAGCCCCAGCATTTT.

The chain carries TRBV28 and TRBJ1-1; D is perhaps TRBD1 (5 bases). The CDR3 is 13 residues long. CDR1 and CDR2 (germline): MDHEN, SYDVKM. Deletions cut 11 bases from V and 4 bases from J, with 17 bases between. For the CDR3, the DNA is TGTGCCGGCCCCAGGGCGGGGAGCACTGAAGCTTTCTTT. It encodes CAGPRAGSTEAFF.

This rearrangement joins TRBV28 to TRBJ1-1; 7 nucleotides agree with TRBD1. CDR1 is MDHEN and CDR2 is SYDVKM in the germline V gene. V trimming: 4 bases; J trimming: 5 bases; junction bases outside the gene matches: 10. This CDR3 has 15 amino acids. This CDR3 is CASSSPGGPGTEAFF. CDR3 DNA: TGTGCCAGCAGTTCCCCAGGGGGGCCGGGAACTGAAGCTTTCTTT. The full variable domain, with the rest looked up from reference TRBV28 and TRBJ1-1, is DVKVTQSSRYLVKRTGEKVFLECVQDMDHENMFWYRQDPGLGLRLIYFSYDVKMKEKGDIPEGYSVSREKKERFSLILESASTNQTSMYLCASSSPGGPGTEAFFGQGTRLTVV.

The rearrangement joins TRBV5-4 to TRBJ2-2; 9 nucleotides match TRBD2. Germline loops: CDR1 SGHNT, CDR2 YYREEE (reference sequence). V was clipped by 0 bases and J by 5 bases; unmatched bases: 5. The CDR3 sequence is 16 residues long. The CDR3 bases are TGTGCCAGCAGCTTGGCTCTAGCGGGACCAACCGGGGAGCTGTTTTTT. Amino acid sequence: CASSLALAGPTGELFF.

The CDR3: CASSQDRAQGRVGNEKLFF. The CDR3 coding sequence is TGCGCCAGCAGCCAAGATCGAGCCCAGGGGAGGGTGGGGAATGAAAAACTGTTTTTT. This sequence joins TRBV4-1 and TRBJ1-4; D may be TRBD1 (6 bases). The CDR3 totals 19 residues. Trimming pared 0 bases from V and 5 bases from J, leaving 22 bases between. CDR1 and CDR2 from the germline V gene are MGHRA and YSYEKL.

This chain connects TRBV7-3 to TRBJ2-3; D is possibly TRBD1 (6 bases). The germline V gene encodes CDR1 SGHTA and CDR2 FQGTGA. Trimming removed 3 bases at V and 4 bases at J, with 8 bases between. CDR3 length equals 13 residues. CDR3 region: CASSLRQADTQYF. For the CDR3, the DNA is TGTGCCAGCAGCTTGCGACAGGCAGATACGCAGTATTTT.

The chain is built from TRBV28 and TRBJ2-2, with D possibly matching TRBD1 (6 bases). The ends were cut back, 1 base at V and 7 bases at J, with 13 bases in the middle. This CDR3 contains 15 residues. Germline V CDR1 and CDR2: MDHEN, SYDVKM. In DNA form, the CDR3 reads TGTGCCAGCAGTTTATCACAGGGTTTTGGCGGGGAGCTGTTTTTT. Its translation: CASSLSQGFGGELFF.

This sequence joins TRBV18 and TRBJ2-7, with 7 bases matching TRBD1. Unmatched junction bases numbered 5, after V lost 4 bases and J lost 2 bases. Germline V lookup: CDR1 KGHSH, CDR2 LQKENI. The CDR3 contains 14 residues. Here the CDR3 DNA reads TGTGCCAGCTCACAACCGGGGACAGCCTACGAGCAGTACTTC. Protein: CASSQPGTAYEQYF.

The chain links TRBV5-1 to TRBJ2-3, with 9 bases aligning to TRBD2. Germline CDR1 reads SGHRS; CDR2 reads YFSETQ. The CDR3 sequence is 17 residues long. V lost 0 bases and J lost 4; bases outside the gene matches: 9. The CDR3 nucleotides read TGCGCCAGCAGCTTGGCGTTAGCGGGAGTGGGTCCAGATACGCAGTATTTT. This encodes CASSLALAGVGPDTQYF.